This TCR beta chain was profiled in a study of memory CD8 T cells in hepatitis C reinfection. Trimming removed 3 bases at V and 2 bases at J, with 8 bases between. Per germline, CDR1 MDHEN and CDR2 SYDVKM. There are 13 residues in the CDR3. Time point indicated: pre-reinfection, 55 to 20 weeks before reinfection detection. Sorted cells were sequenced directly ex vivo without any in vitro expansion. This table comes from immunoSEQ multiplex PCR, and its TCRdb copy is limited to in-frame clones, with some not included. The data show about 50,000 clones, over 85% seen once. The TCR originated in a man in his late teens or twenties with hepatitis C virus infection. The sequencing input was naive CD8+ T cells sorted from blood. The chain combines TRBV28 with TRBJ2-7; possible D gene TRBD2, 5 bases. CDR3 sequence reads: CASSLRAAYEQYF. The CDR3 DNA follows: TGTGCCAGCAGTTTGCGGGCGGCCTACGAGCAGTACTTC. Full variable domain (remainder filled in from reference TRBV28 and TRBJ2-7): DVKVTQSSRYLVKRTGEKVFLECVQDMDHENMFWYRQDPGLGLRLIYFSYDVKMKEKGDIPEGYSVSREKKERFSLILESASTNQTSMYLCASSLRAAYEQYFGPGTRLTVT.